The sequence of this T cell receptor beta chain was determined in a study of CD8 T cells in Susac syndrome. With random hexamers, reverse transcription was performed on roughly 0.45 to 1 ug of RNA. TCRdb called the immunoSEQ multiplex PCR reads again in MiXCR, with one record for every CDR3 protein. Of 150,000 to 200,000 distinct CDR3 sequences in the sample, over 85% were seen once. Trimming stripped 6 bases from V and 0 bases from J, with 9 bases between. The CDR3 is made up of 15 amino acids. The germline gives CDR1 MNHNY, CDR2 SVGAGI (reference sequence). J is TRBJ2-6 and V is TRBV6-6; D tentatively reads TRBD1 or TRBD2 (5 bases each). The sequenced sample was CD4+ T cells from PBMCs. This TCR was recovered from a human donor with multiple sclerosis. The CDR3 DNA follows: TGTGCCAGCAGCATGGGGGACTCTGGGGCCAACGTCCTGACTTTC. Translation: CASSMGDSGANVLTF.